One and the same sample provided the 18 T cell receptor beta chains below, sequenced in a study of T cell responses to AZD1222 COVID-19 vaccine. TCRdb keeps only in-frame clones here, not all; method: immunoSEQ multiplex PCR. In the table there are around 110,000 clones, about nine tenths of which are singletons. The sample was peripheral blood, taken on day 0 of AZD1222 vaccination. These receptors originate from an adult in good health.

This chain links TRBV2 with TRBJ1-5, with a tentative D call TRBD1 (5 bases). Germline V CDR1 and CDR2: SNHLY, FYNNEI. The V gene lost 6 bases and the J gene lost 1 base, with 13 bases spanning the gap. The CDR3 contains 15 residues. The CDR3 DNA follows: TGTGCCAGCAGACGAGGGGAGGGAAGCAATCAGCCCCAGCATTTT. Its protein product is CASRRGEGSNQPQHF. The variable domain in full, completed from reference TRBV2 and TRBJ1-5, reads EPEVTQTPSHQVTQMGQEVILRCVPISNHLYFYWYRQILGQKVEFLVSFYNNEISEKSEIFDDQFSVERPDGSNFTLKIRSTKLEDSAMYFCASRRGEGSNQPQHFGDGTRLSIL.

This chain uses TRBV12-3 or TRBV12-4 with TRBJ2-7; a possible D gene is TRBD2 (6 bases). This CDR3 is built from 13 residues. The V end lost 8 bases, the J end lost 2 bases, and 13 bases lay between the germline ends. The CDR3 is CASREAGTYEQYF. The CDR3, as DNA: TGTGCCAGCCGAGAGGCGGGAACCTACGAGCAGTACTTC.

The chain combines TRBV7-6 with TRBJ2-2; D might be TRBD1 (5 bases). Between the trimmed V and J ends, which lost 1 base and 7 bases, there was a span of 13 bases. This CDR3 has 15 amino acids. From germline, CDR1 is SGHVS and CDR2 FNYEAQ. This CDR3 reads CASSLVPGINGELFF. DNA for the CDR3: TGTGCCAGCAGCTTAGTTCCAGGGATTAACGGGGAGCTGTTTTTT.

The chain combines TRBV18 with TRBJ2-7; 7 positions match TRBD1. Germline lookup yields CDR1 KGHSH and CDR2 LQKENI. This CDR3 region has 16 residues. The V segment lost 4 bases and the J segment 6 bases; nucleotides outside the gene matches: 15. The CDR3 sequence: CASSQNSNADRAEQYF. As DNA, the CDR3 is TGTGCCAGCTCACAGAACTCCAATGCTGACAGGGCCGAGCAGTACTTC.

The J gene is TRBJ1-2, the V gene TRBV3-1 (or the pseudogene TRBV3-2); TRBD1 aligns across 12 bases. V trimming: 3 bases; J trimming: 8 bases; junction bases outside the gene matches: 10. This CDR3 spans 16 amino acids. Germline CDR1 is LGHDT and CDR2 is YNNKEL (reference sequence). CDR3 DNA: TGTGCCAGCAGCCAGACCCCGGGACAGGGGGCAAAGGGCTACACCTTC. Translated, it gives CASSQTPGQGAKGYTF.

The chain uses TRBV11-2 and TRBJ2-1, with D hard to call. The CDR3 spans 15 residues. V was cut by 1 base and J by 2 bases, with 9 bases left in between. Germline CDR1 and CDR2: SGHAT and FQNNGV. In nucleotides, the CDR3 is TGTGCCAGCAGCTTAGCGAGCAAAGCCTACAATGAGCAGTTCTTC. Amino acid sequence: CASSLASKAYNEQFF.

The chain is built from TRBV13 and TRBJ2-7; 11 positions match TRBD2. The CDR3 contains 15 residues. Germline lookup yields CDR1 PRHDT and CDR2 FYEKMQ (reference sequence). V gave up 1 base and J gave up 3 bases; unmatched junction bases: 2. The DNA for the CDR3 is TGTGCCAGCAGCTTAGAAGGACTAGCGGGCTACGAGCAGTACTTC. Translated, it gives CASSLEGLAGYEQYF.

This rearrangement joins TRBV27 to TRBJ1-5, with D possibly matching TRBD1 (5 bases). Trimming took off 5 bases at V and 5 bases at J, with 13 bases between the two ends. CDR3 length: 14 amino acids. Germline CDR1 is MNHEY and CDR2 is SMNVEV (reference sequence). For the CDR3, the DNA is TGTGCCAGCAGTCCCCGGACATTGGATCAGCCCCAGCATTTT. This gives the protein CASSPRTLDQPQHF.

The genes are TRBV19 and TRBJ1-1, with D unclear. CDR1 and CDR2 (germline): LNHDA, SQIVND (reference sequence). This CDR3 has 13 residues. Deletions cut 0 bases from V and 11 bases from J, with 13 bases between. CDR3 loop: CASSIDPPAGAFF. As DNA, the CDR3 is TGTGCCAGTAGTATAGACCCCCCGGCTGGGGCTTTCTTT. Full variable domain (missing parts from reference TRBV19 and TRBJ1-1): DGGITQSPKYLFRKEGQNVTLSCEQNLNHDAMYWYRQDPGQGLRLIYYSQIVNDFQKGDIAEGYSVSREKKESFPLTVTSAQKNPTAFYLCASSIDPPAGAFFGQGTRLTVV.

The gene calls are TRBV24-1 and TRBJ2-6; the D gene is possibly TRBD1 (6 bases). V was trimmed by 9 bases and J by 2 bases, leaving 19 bases between them. Germline CDR1 KGHDR, CDR2 SFDVKD. This CDR3 contains 17 residues. This chain's CDR3 is CATRQRQVDAGANVLTF. The DNA for the CDR3 is TGTGCCACCCGGCAGAGACAGGTAGATGCTGGGGCCAACGTCCTGACTTTC.

The rearrangement uses TRBV5-1 and TRBJ2-7; maybe TRBD2 (5 bases). CDR1 and CDR2 (germline): SGHRS, YFSETQ. V was pared by 3 bases and J by 7 bases, with 14 bases between. The CDR3 extends over 13 amino acids. The CDR3 DNA follows: TGCGCCAGCAGCTGGACTCCAGGTGGGGAGCAGTACTTC. Amino acid sequence: CASSWTPGGEQYF.

The rearrangement links TRBV4-3 to TRBJ2-1; the match to TRBD2 covers 11 bases. J lost 4 bases, V lost 0 bases, and 5 bases had no gene match. CDR1 LGHNA and CDR2 YSLEER come from the germline V gene. CDR3 length equals 17 residues. The DNA for the CDR3 is TGCGCCAGCAGCCAAGACTCGCTAGCGGGGGGTTACAATGAGCAGTTCTTC. Translating gives CASSQDSLAGGYNEQFF.

The chain combines TRBV5-1 with TRBJ2-1, with a possible D match to TRBD2 (5 bases). V lost 0 bases and J 9 bases, leaving 10 bases between the germline ends. The CDR3 consists of 13 residues. Germline V gene sequence: CDR1 SGHRS, CDR2 YFSETQ. CDR3 sequence: CASSLAAAGEQFF. CDR3 coding DNA: TGCGCCAGCAGCTTGGCGGCCGCGGGTGAGCAGTTCTTC.

The chain uses TRBV9 and TRBJ1-6; 7 bases align to TRBD1. The CDR3 covers 17 residues. Germline V gene lookup returns CDR1 SGDLS and CDR2 YYNGEE. V shed 3 bases, J shed 4 bases, and the junction held 10 bases outside the gene matches. The CDR3 DNA is TGTGCCAGCAGCGCGGACAGGTCCCCTTCTTATAATTCACCCCTCCACTTT. Translation gives CASSADRSPSYNSPLHF.

J is TRBJ1-1 and V is TRBV6-5; 7 nucleotides line up with TRBD1. The germline gives CDR1 MNHEY, CDR2 SVGAGI. The ends lost 0 bases at V and 5 bases at J; junction bases unmatched: 6. CDR3 length equals 15 residues. The CDR3: CASSYSKPRGTEAFF. The CDR3 DNA sequence: TGTGCCAGCAGTTACTCGAAGCCCAGGGGGACTGAAGCTTTCTTT.

The rearrangement uses TRBV9 and TRBJ2-3; D may match TRBD1 or TRBD2 (7 bases each). Germline loops: CDR1 SGDLS, CDR2 YYNGEE. The CDR3 contains 15 residues. V was pared by 6 bases and J by 5 bases, with 19 bases between. CDR3 amino acids: CASTRGRGDRDTQYF. CDR3 nucleotides: TGTGCCAGCACTCGGGGGAGGGGGGACAGAGATACGCAGTATTTT.

The chain uses TRBV7-3 and TRBJ2-1; D might be TRBD2 (7 bases). With 2 bases removed from V and 8 bases from J, the gap between germline ends came to 28 bases. The germline V gene has CDR1 SGHTA and CDR2 FQGTGA. The CDR3 has 19 amino acids. The CDR3 spells CASSLAAGWGQGKNYEQFF. The CDR3 coding sequence is TGTGCCAGCAGCTTAGCAGCGGGGTGGGGGCAGGGGAAGAATTATGAGCAGTTCTTC.

V usage is TRBV19 and J usage is TRBJ2-3; D gene unclear. Deletions cut 3 bases from V and 0 bases from J, with 7 bases between. Per the germline V gene, CDR1 is LNHDA and CDR2 is SQIVND (reference sequence). The CDR3 sequence is 14 residues long. CDR3 region: CASSIDGSTDTQYF. CDR3 sequence (DNA): TGTGCCAGTAGTATCGATGGTAGCACAGATACGCAGTATTTT. The full variable domain, in which reference TRBV19 and TRBJ2-3 provide the parts outside the CDR3, is DGGITQSPKYLFRKEGQNVTLSCEQNLNHDAMYWYRQDPGQGLRLIYYSQIVNDFQKGDIAEGYSVSREKKESFPLTVTSAQKNPTAFYLCASSIDGSTDTQYFGPGTRLTVL.